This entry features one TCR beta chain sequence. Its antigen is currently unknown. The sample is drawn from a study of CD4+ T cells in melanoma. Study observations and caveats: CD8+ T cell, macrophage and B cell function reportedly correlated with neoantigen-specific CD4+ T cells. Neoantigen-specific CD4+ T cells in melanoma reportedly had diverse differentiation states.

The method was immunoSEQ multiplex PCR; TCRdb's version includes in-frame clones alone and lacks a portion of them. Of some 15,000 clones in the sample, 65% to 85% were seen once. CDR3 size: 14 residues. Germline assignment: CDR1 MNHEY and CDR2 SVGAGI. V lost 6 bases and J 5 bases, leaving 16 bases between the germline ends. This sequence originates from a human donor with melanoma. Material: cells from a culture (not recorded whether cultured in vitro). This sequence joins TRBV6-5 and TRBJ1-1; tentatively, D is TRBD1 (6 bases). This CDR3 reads CASRFVGARTEAFF. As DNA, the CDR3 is TGTGCCAGCAGATTCGTGGGGGCGAGGACTGAAGCTTTCTTT.